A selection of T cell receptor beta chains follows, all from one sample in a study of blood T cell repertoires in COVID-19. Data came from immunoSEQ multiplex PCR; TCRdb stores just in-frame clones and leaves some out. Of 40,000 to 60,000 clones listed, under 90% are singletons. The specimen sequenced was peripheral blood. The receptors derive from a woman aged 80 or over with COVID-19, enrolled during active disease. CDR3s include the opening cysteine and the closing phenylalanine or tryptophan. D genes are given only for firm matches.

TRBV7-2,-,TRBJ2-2,CASKNTGELFF
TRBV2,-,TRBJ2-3,CASSKTVTTDTQYF
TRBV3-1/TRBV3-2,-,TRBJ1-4,CASSQDRRNEKLFF
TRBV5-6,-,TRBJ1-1,CASSLAREAFF
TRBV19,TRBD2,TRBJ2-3,CASSKLTSGRYYTQYF
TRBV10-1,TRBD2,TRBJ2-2,CASSVQGTTYTGELFF
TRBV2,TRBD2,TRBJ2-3,CASSEAPSGVSTDTQYF
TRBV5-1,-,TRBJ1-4,CASSSSDNEKLFF
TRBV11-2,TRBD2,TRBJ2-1,CASSTTSWGAGHRNEQFF
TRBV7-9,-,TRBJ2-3,CASSLWQNTQYF
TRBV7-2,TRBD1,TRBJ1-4,CASSGNRGINEKLFF
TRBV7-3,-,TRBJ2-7,CASSLSRASSYEQYF
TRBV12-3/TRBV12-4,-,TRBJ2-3,CASSFGETDTQYF
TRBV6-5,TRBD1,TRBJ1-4,CASSYSRGHYEKLFF
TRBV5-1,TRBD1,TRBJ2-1,CASSLPTGAAFYNEQFF
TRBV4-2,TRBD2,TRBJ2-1,CASSPTGTSSYNEQFF
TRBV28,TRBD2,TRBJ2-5,CASKIGSGMYQETQYF
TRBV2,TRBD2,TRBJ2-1,CATTPGGSHNEQFF
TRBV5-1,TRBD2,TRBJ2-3,CASSFSSGTDTQYF
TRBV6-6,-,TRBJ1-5,CASSYSSGASNQPQHF
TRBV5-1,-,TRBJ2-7,CASSLEGRVFSEQYF
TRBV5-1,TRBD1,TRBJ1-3,CASSVTGVPSGNTIYF
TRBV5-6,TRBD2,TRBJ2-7,CASSLEPSGGFVREQYF
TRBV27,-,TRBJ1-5,CASSLGGGGAVGSAQHF
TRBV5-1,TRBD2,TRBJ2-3,CASSLEVGGLAGVQDTQYF
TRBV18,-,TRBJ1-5,CASSPRLGGGNQPQHF
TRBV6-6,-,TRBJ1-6,CASSPEAVDSPLHF
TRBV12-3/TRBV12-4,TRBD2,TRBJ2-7,CASRTSGLYEQYF
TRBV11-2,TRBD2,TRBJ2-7,CASRPRQSLAGVPEQYF
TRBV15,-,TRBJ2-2,CATSSPQGGTGELFF
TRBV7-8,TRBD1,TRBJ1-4,CASSPRTGGTTNEKLFF
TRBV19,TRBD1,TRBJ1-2,CASTSTGEGYTF
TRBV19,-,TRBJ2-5,CASSIGGALIGGTQYF
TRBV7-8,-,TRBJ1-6,CASSSSGALTPLHF